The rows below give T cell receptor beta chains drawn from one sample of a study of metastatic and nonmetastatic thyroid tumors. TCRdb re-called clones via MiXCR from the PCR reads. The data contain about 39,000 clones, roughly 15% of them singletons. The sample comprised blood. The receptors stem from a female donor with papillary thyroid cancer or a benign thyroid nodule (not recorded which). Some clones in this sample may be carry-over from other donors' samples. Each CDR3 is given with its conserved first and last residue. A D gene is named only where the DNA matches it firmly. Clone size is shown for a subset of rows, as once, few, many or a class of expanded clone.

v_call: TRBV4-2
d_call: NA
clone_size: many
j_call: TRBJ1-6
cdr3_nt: TGTGCCAGCAGCCAAGATCAGAGCTCCTATAATTCACCCCTCCACTTT
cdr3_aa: CASSQDQSSYNSPLHF

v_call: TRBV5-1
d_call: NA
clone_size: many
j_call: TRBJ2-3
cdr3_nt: TGCGCCAGCAGCCCCGGTGGGACTGGTGGCACAGATACGCAGTATTTT
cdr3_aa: CASSPGGTGGTDTQYF

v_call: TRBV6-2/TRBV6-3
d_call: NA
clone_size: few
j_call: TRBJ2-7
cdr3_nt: TGTGCCAGCGGGGGGCAAAGGGAGCAGTACTTC
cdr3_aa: CASGGQREQYF

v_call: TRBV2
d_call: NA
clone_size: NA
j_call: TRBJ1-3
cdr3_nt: TGTGCCAGCAGTGAGCAGGGAGCTGGAAACACCATATATTTT
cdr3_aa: CASSEQGAGNTIYF

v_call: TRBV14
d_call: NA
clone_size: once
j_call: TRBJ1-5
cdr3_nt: TGTGCCAGCAGCCAAGATGGTAATCAGCCCCAGCATTTT
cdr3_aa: CASSQDGNQPQHF

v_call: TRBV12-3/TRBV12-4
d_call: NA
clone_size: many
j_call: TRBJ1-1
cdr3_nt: TGTGCCAGCAGTGTCCAGGGGAACACTGAAGCTTTCTTT
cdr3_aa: CASSVQGNTEAFF

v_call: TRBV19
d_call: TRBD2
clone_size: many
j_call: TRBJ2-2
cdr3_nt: TGTGCCACCAGCCCACGGGGGGGTACCGGGGAGCTGTTTTTT
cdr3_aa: CATSPRGGTGELFF

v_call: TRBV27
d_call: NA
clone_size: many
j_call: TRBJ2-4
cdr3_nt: TGTGCCAGCAGTCCCTCGAGTGGCAAAAACATTCAGTACTTC
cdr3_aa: CASSPSSGKNIQYF

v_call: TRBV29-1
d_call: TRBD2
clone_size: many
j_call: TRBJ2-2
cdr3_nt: TGCAGCGTTGGGGCTAAACTCGGGGGGGAGGAGCTGTTTTTT
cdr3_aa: CSVGAKLGGEELFF

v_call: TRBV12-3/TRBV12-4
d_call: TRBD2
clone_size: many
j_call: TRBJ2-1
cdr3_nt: TGTGCCAGCAGTGCAACTAGCGGGAGCTTTGGGTCCTACAATGAGCAGTTCTTC
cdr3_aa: CASSATSGSFGSYNEQFF

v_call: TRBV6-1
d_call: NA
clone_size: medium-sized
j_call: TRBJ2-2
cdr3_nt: TGTGCCAGCAGTACGCACACCGGGGAGCTGTTTTTT
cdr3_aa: CASSTHTGELFF

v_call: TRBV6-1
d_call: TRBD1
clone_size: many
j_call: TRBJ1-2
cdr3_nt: TGTGCCGGCCGGGAGACAGGGGACTATGGCTACACCTTC
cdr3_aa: CAGRETGDYGYTF

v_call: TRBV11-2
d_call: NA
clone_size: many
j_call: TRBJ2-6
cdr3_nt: TGTGCCAGCAGCCGATCCCGGGACACGGACTCTGGGGCCAACGTCCTGACTTTC
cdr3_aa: CASSRSRDTDSGANVLTF

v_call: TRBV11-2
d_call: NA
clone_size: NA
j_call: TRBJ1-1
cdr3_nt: TGTGCCAGCAGCTCCGGTTGGAGGAACACTGAAGCTTTCTTT
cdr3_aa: CASSSGWRNTEAFF

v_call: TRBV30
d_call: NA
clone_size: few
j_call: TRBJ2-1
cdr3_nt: TGTGCCTTCAACAGGGGGGCTAGCGGGAAAAAGTCCTACAATGAGCAGTTCTTC
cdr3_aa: CAFNRGASGKKSYNEQFF

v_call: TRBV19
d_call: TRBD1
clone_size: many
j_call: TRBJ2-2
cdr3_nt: TGTGCCAGTAGCCGATCGACAGGGGGCCTCGGGGAGCTGTTTTTT
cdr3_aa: CASSRSTGGLGELFF

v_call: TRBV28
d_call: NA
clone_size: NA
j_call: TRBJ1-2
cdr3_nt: TGTGCCAGCGGCGCCTCGACCTATGGCTACACCTTC
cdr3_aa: CASGASTYGYTF

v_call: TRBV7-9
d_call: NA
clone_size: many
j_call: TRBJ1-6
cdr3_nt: TGTGCCAGCAGCTTACTGAGCTCCTATAATTCACCCCTCCACTTT
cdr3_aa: CASSLLSSYNSPLHF

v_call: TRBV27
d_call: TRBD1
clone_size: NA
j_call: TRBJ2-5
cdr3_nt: TGTGCCAGCAGTTATAGACAGGGGGCAGAGACCCAGTACTTC
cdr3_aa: CASSYRQGAETQYF

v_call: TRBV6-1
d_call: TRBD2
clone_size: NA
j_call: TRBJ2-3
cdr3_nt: TGTGCCAGCAGTAACCTAGCGGGAGGTAAAGATACGCATCATTTT
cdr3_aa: CASSNLAGGKDTHHF

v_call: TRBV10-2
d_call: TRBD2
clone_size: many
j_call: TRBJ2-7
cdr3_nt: TGCGCCAGCAGACTGCAACTAGCGGGGAACTACGAGCAGTACTTC
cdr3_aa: CASRLQLAGNYEQYF

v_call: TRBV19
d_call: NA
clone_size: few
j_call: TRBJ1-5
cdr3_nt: TGTGCCAGTAGTATAGTAGGGACCCATCAGCCCCAGCATTTT
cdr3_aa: CASSIVGTHQPQHF